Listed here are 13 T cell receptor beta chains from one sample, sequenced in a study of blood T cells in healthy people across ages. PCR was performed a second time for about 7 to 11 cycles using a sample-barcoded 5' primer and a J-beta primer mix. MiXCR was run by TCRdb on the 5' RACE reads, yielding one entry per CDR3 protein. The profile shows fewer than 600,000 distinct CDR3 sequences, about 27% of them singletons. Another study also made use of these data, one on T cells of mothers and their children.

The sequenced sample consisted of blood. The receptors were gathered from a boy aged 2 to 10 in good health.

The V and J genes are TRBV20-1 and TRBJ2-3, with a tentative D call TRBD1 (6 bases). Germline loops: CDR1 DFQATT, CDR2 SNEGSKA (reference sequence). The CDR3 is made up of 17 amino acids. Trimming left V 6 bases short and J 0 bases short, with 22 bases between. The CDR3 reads CSARGYRAGVSTDTQYF. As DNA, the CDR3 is TGCAGTGCCCGAGGGTACAGGGCTGGTGTTAGCACAGATACGCAGTATTTT.

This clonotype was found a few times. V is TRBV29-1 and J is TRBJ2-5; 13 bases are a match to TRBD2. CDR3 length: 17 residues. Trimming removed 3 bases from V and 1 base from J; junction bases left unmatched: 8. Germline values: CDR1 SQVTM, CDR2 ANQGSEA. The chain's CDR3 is CSVEDLGLAGAQETQYF. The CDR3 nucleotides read TGCAGCGTTGAGGACCTTGGACTAGCGGGAGCCCAAGAGACCCAGTACTTC.

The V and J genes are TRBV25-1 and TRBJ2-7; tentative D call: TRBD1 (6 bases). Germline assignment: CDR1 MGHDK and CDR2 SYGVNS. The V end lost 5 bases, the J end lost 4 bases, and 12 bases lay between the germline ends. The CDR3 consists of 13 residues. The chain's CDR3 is CASSYRDIYEQYF. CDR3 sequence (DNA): TGTGCCAGCAGTTACCGGGACATTTACGAGCAGTACTTC.

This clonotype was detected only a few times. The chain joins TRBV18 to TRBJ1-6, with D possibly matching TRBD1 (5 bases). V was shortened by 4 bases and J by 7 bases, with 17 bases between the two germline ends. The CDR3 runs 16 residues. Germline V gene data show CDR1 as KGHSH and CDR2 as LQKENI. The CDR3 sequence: CASSRDRGSPNSPLHF. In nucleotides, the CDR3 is TGTGCCAGCTCACGCGATAGGGGTAGTCCCAATTCACCCCTCCACTTT.

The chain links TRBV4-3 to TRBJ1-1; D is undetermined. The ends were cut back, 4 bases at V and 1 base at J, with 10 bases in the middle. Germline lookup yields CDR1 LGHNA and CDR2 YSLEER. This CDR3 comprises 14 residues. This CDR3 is CASSRGNGNTEAFF. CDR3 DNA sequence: TGCGCCAGCAGCCGAGGCAACGGGAACACTGAAGCTTTCTTT.

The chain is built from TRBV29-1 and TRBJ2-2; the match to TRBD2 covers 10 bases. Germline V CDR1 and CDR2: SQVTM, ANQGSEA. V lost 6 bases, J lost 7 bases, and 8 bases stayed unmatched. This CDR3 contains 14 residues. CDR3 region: CSVPSGGAVGELFF. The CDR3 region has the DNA TGCAGCGTCCCAAGCGGGGGGGCTGTCGGGGAGCTGTTTTTT.

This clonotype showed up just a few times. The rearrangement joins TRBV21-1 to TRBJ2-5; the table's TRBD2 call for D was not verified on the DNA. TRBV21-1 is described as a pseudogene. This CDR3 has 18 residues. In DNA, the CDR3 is TGTGCCAGCAGCAAAGCGATACGGCTAGCGGGAGGGCCTGAGACCCAGTACTTC. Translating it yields CASSKAIRLAGGPETQYF.

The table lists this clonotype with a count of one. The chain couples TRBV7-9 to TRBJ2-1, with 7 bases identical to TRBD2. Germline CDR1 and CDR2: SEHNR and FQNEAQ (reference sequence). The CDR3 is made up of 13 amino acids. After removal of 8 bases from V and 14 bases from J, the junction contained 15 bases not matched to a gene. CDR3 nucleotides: TGTGCCAGCCCCGGGGGGACCAGGAGCGGGGAGTTCTTC. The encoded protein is CASPGGTRSGEFF.

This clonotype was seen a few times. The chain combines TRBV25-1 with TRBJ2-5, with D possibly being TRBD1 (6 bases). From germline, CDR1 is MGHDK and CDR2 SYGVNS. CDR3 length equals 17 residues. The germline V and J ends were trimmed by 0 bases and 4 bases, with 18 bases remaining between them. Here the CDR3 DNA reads TGTGCCAGCAGTGAATATGGTCCGACAGGCAAGGGAGAGACCCAGTACTTC. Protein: CASSEYGPTGKGETQYF. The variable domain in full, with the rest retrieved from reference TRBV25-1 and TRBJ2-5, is EADIYQTPRYLVIGTGKKITLECSQTMGHDKMYWYQQDPGMELHLIHYSYGVNSTEKGDLSSESTVSRIRTEHFPLTLESARPSHTSQYLCASSEYGPTGKGETQYFGPGTRLLVL.

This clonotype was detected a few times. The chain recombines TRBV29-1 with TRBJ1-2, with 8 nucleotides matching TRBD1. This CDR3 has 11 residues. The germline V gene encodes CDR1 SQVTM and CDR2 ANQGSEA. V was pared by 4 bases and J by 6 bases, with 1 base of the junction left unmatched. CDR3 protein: CSVGTGNGYTF. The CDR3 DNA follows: TGCAGCGTTGGGACAGGGAATGGCTACACCTTC.

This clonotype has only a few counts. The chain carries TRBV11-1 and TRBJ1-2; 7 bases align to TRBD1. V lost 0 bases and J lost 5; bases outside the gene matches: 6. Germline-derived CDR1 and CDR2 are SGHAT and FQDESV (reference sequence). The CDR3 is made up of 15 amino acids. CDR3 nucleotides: TGTGCCAGCAGCTTAGCGCTAACAGGGGAGTATGGCTACACCTTC. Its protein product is CASSLALTGEYGYTF.

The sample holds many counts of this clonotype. The CDR3 loop is CSATQLAGGSTRGAQYF. CDR3 sequence (DNA): TGCAGTGCCACCCAACTAGCGGGGGGTTCCACTCGGGGGGCCCAGTACTTC. The chain carries TRBV20-1 and TRBJ2-5; 12 bases line up with TRBD2. The germline gives CDR1 DFQATT, CDR2 SNEGSKA (reference sequence). This CDR3 region has 17 residues. With V trimmed by 6 bases and J by 9 bases, 20 bases remained unmatched.

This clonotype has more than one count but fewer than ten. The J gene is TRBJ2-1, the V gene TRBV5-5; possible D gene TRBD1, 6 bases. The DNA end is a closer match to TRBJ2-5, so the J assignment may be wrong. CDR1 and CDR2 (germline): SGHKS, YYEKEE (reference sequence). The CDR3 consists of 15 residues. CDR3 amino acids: CASSSLGGSQETQYF. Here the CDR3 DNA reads TGTGCCAGCAGCTCACTTGGGGGCAGCCAAGAGACCCAGTACTTC.